These 11 T cell receptor beta chains were sequenced from one sample in a study of blood T cell repertoires in COVID-19. The repertoire was sequenced with immunoSEQ multiplex PCR; TCRdb's copy has only in-frame clones and lacks some. The top ten hold around 16% of the sample, which has about 140,000 clones, over 60% seen once. The sample consisted of peripheral blood. The receptor set was obtained from a man aged 50 or older with acute or convalescent COVID-19.

This chain joins TRBV19 and TRBJ2-3; 9 positions agree with TRBD2. V lost 3 bases, J lost 2 bases, and 9 bases stayed unmatched. In germline, CDR1 is LNHDA, CDR2 SQIVND (reference sequence). This CDR3 spans 17 amino acids. The CDR3: CASSMASSSGDTDTQYF. As DNA, the CDR3 is TGTGCCAGTAGTATGGCCTCCTCTAGCGGGGACACAGATACGCAGTATTTT.

This clone was observed many times. The chain employs TRBV25-1 and TRBJ1-3, with D unclear. There are 16 residues in the CDR3. Germline V gene data show CDR1 as MGHDK and CDR2 as SYGVNS. Trimming stripped 1 base from V and 3 bases from J, with 13 bases between. The CDR3: CASSESTPASGNTIYF. In DNA form, the CDR3 reads TGTGCCAGCAGTGAATCCACTCCGGCTAGTGGAAACACCATATATTTT.

The V and J genes are TRBV9 and TRBJ2-1; 10 bases agree with TRBD1. CDR1 and CDR2 (germline): SGDLS, YYNGEE. The length of the CDR3 is 15 residues. The V and J ends lost 0 bases and 7 bases, in that order; junction bases with no gene match: 4. The CDR3 protein is CASSVEGTGVNEQFF. The CDR3 DNA reads as TGTGCCAGCAGCGTAGAGGGGACAGGGGTGAATGAGCAGTTCTTC.

CDR3 sequence reads: CASSSPTGGMSSPLHF. The DNA of the CDR3 is TGCGCCAGCAGCTCGCCCACAGGGGGAATGTCTTCACCCCTCCACTTT. The chain employs TRBV5-1 and TRBJ1-6, with 8 bases lining up with TRBD1. V was pared by 3 bases and J by 9 bases, with 11 bases of the junction left unmatched. Germline V CDR1 and CDR2: SGHRS, YFSETQ. The CDR3 is 16 residues long.

A remark on this clone: This specimen includes other DNA sequences encoding the same CDR3. Written as DNA, the CDR3 is TGTGCCAGCAGCTGGGGAATGGGGGAGGGAAACGAGCAGTACTTC. Amino acid sequence: CASSWGMGEGNEQYF. J is TRBJ2-7 and V is TRBV7-2; 7 nucleotides agree with TRBD2. The V segment lost 4 bases and the J segment 5 bases; nucleotides outside the gene matches: 11. The CDR3 totals 15 residues. The V gene's germline CDR1 is SGHTA and CDR2 FQGNSA.

The chain carries TRBV19 and TRBJ2-7; D might be TRBD1 (6 bases). Trimming took 6 bases from V and 1 from J, leaving 13 bases between them. The CDR3 totals 14 residues. CDR1 LNHDA and CDR2 SQIVND come from the germline V gene (reference sequence). The DNA for the CDR3 is TGTGCCAGTAGCCAGGACAGCCAATCCTACGAGCAGTACTTC. This encodes CASSQDSQSYEQYF.

The V gene is TRBV24-1, the J gene TRBJ2-1; D is perhaps TRBD2 (8 bases). The CDR3 runs to 16 residues. Trimming stripped 3 bases from V and 4 bases from J, with 15 bases between. Germline values: CDR1 KGHDR, CDR2 SFDVKD. CDR3 sequence: CATSDNSGTAYNEQFF. CDR3 coding DNA: TGTGCCACCAGTGATAATAGCGGGACAGCGTACAATGAGCAGTTCTTC.

This chain links TRBV24-1 with TRBJ2-5; no clear D. Trimming removed 3 bases from V and 14 bases from J, with 6 bases in between. The germline CDR1 and CDR2 sequences are KGHDR and SFDVKD. The CDR3 covers 9 residues. This CDR3 is CATSDPLYF. The CDR3 nucleotides read TGTGCCACCAGTGATCCCCTCTACTTC.

The J gene is TRBJ2-7, the V gene TRBV7-8; a possible D gene is TRBD1 (5 bases). The CDR3 has 14 residues. V was cut by 4 bases and J by 7 bases, with 17 bases left in between. Germline values: CDR1 SGHVS, CDR2 FQNEAQ. CDR3 coding DNA: TGTGCCAGCAGCTCCGCCGAGACAGCCATTGAGCAGTACGTC. Translation gives CASSSAETAIEQYV.

The chain employs TRBV19 and TRBJ2-2; a weak D match, TRBD1 (5 bases). V was clipped by 0 bases and J by 6 bases, with 11 bases between them. Germline assignment: CDR1 LNHDA and CDR2 SQIVND (reference sequence). This CDR3 has 15 residues. The CDR3, as DNA: TGTGCCAGTAGTATAGATCTAAGGGGTGCCGGGGAGCTGTTTTTT. Amino acids: CASSIDLRGAGELFF.

This clone was recorded only once. The rearrangement joins TRBV5-5 to TRBJ2-2; the match to TRBD2 covers 8 bases. Losses at the gene ends were 4 bases for V and 1 base for J; bases not matched to a gene: 3. This CDR3 is 15 amino acids long. Germline lookup yields CDR1 SGHKS and CDR2 YYEKEE (reference sequence). The CDR3 sequence is CASSETSGNTGELFF. The DNA for the CDR3 is TGTGCCAGCAGCGAAACTAGCGGGAACACCGGGGAGCTGTTTTTT.